A selection of T cell receptor beta chains follows, all from one sample in a study of CD8 T cells in ankylosing spondylitis. MiXCR, applied by TCRdb to the 5' RACE reads, yields one record per CDR3 protein. The sample records about 130,000 distinct CDR3 sequences, about an eighth being singletons. Sequencing was done on a sample of blood, either unsorted or a sorted T cell fraction (not recorded which). Receptors were obtained from a female donor with ankylosing spondylitis or in good health (not recorded which). CDR3s include the opening cysteine and the closing phenylalanine or tryptophan. Fields, in order: V gene, clone size, CDR3 protein. Only part of the rows carry a size: once, few, many, or a class if the clone is expanded.

V gene: TRBV9
clone size: many
CDR3 protein: CASSVGGQGPFF

V gene: TRBV6-1
clone size: NA
CDR3 protein: CASSPGGGRYNEQFF

V gene: TRBV4-2
clone size: many
CDR3 protein: CASSPTAGLNYNEQFF

V gene: TRBV12-3/TRBV12-4
clone size: many
CDR3 protein: CASTLTQNTGELFF

V gene: TRBV14
clone size: many
CDR3 protein: CASSLTRIPFNEQFF

V gene: TRBV9
clone size: many
CDR3 protein: CASTLDKRLHGEQFF

V gene: TRBV3-1
clone size: NA
CDR3 protein: CACCQDRGRGFANTGELFF

V gene: TRBV25-1
clone size: many
CDR3 protein: CASSEVIGRSPTDEQYF

V gene: TRBV20-1
clone size: many
CDR3 protein: CSAMVQGASKNQPQHF

V gene: TRBV11-2
clone size: many
CDR3 protein: CASNTVSETQYF

V gene: TRBV5-1
clone size: many
CDR3 protein: CASSLSGSQVRF

V gene: TRBV7-9
clone size: many
CDR3 protein: CASSFGLSSYNEQFF

V gene: TRBV20-1
clone size: many
CDR3 protein: CSARSPGWTQYF

V gene: TRBV20-1
clone size: few
CDR3 protein: CSASLDGTSGRHEQYF

V gene: TRBV28
clone size: NA
CDR3 protein: CASSLAVTSDITDTQYF

V gene: TRBV12-2
clone size: many
CDR3 protein: CASRFPDRTDSMNTEAFF

V gene: TRBV5-1
clone size: many
CDR3 protein: CASNPGLLNTGELFF

V gene: TRBV19
clone size: many
CDR3 protein: CASRKGPNIQYF

V gene: TRBV5-1
clone size: many
CDR3 protein: CASSRRSSGAEAQFF

V gene: TRBV11-3
clone size: NA
CDR3 protein: CASSLGVRGNTGELFF

V gene: TRBV18
clone size: NA
CDR3 protein: CASSPPGQRPSPLHF

V gene: TRBV6-1
clone size: NA
CDR3 protein: CASKALGYPGNTIYF

V gene: TRBV5-1
clone size: many
CDR3 protein: CASTLESSGAITRGEQFF

V gene: TRBV20-1
clone size: NA
CDR3 protein: CSAKTRGGTFYEQYF

V gene: TRBV7-2
clone size: NA
CDR3 protein: CASSFSAGGRGETQYF

V gene: TRBV28
clone size: many
CDR3 protein: CASRTPGQNTGELFF

V gene: TRBV20-1
clone size: many
CDR3 protein: CSARDPYGSSYEQYF

V gene: TRBV28
clone size: many
CDR3 protein: CASVDRGLGDTQYF

V gene: TRBV28
clone size: many
CDR3 protein: CASCPGGALRNTEAFF

V gene: TRBV20-1
clone size: many
CDR3 protein: CSAGTSGGSDTQYF

V gene: TRBV20-1
clone size: many
CDR3 protein: CSADSGEGYEQYF

V gene: TRBV5-1
clone size: NA
CDR3 protein: CASSPQAGGPHNEQFF

V gene: TRBV4-1
clone size: few
CDR3 protein: CASSQGGFPEAFF

V gene: TRBV28
clone size: many
CDR3 protein: CASSFRDRSTDTQYF

V gene: TRBV5-1
clone size: many
CDR3 protein: CASSLGGVGQETQYF

V gene: TRBV10-1
clone size: NA
CDR3 protein: CASSEGSGSSTGELFF

V gene: TRBV20-1
clone size: many
CDR3 protein: CSAPRWDLNEKLFF

V gene: TRBV5-1
clone size: NA
CDR3 protein: CASSYSGGADGDTQYF

V gene: TRBV5-1
clone size: many
CDR3 protein: CASSPTTGNTGELFF

V gene: TRBV19
clone size: many
CDR3 protein: CASIKGGAYNEQFF

V gene: TRBV23-1
clone size: few
CDR3 protein: CASTDRGINQPQHF

V gene: TRBV7-2
clone size: many
CDR3 protein: CASSLWRNPLHF

V gene: TRBV21-1
clone size: many
CDR3 protein: CASIQTRRSGGTDTQYF

V gene: TRBV20-1
clone size: many
CDR3 protein: CSARDQGQAYGYTF

V gene: TRBV20-1
clone size: many
CDR3 protein: CSATDRGRTDTQYF

V gene: TRBV6-5
clone size: few
CDR3 protein: CASLPQTGLNTEAFF

V gene: TRBV5-1
clone size: many
CDR3 protein: CASTTVAGVNNEQFF

V gene: TRBV5-1
clone size: many
CDR3 protein: CASSLGPQKFTDTQYF

V gene: TRBV11-2
clone size: once
CDR3 protein: CASSLGTLKASGSSYEQYF

V gene: TRBV10-3
clone size: few
CDR3 protein: CAISESSRGSLHF

V gene: TRBV7-9
clone size: many
CDR3 protein: CASSGRGWNVYEQFF

V gene: TRBV2
clone size: NA
CDR3 protein: CASRIGRHEGTIYF